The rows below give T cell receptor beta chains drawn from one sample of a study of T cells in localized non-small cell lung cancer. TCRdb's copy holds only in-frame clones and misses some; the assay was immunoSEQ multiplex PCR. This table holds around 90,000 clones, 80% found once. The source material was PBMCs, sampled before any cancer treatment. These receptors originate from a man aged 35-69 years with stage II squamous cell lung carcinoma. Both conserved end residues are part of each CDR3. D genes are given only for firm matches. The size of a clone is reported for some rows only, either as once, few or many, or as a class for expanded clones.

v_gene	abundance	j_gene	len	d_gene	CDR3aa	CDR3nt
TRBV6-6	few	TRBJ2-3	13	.	CASSFDGTDTQYF	TGTGCCAGCAGCTTTGACGGCACAGATACGCAGTATTTT
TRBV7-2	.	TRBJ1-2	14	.	CASRLTPDRYGYTF	TGTGCCAGCAGATTGACCCCCGACAGATATGGCTACACCTTC
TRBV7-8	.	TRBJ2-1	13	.	CASSLGRANEQFF	TGTGCCAGCAGCTTAGGCAGGGCGAATGAGCAGTTCTTC
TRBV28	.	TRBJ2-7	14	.	CASKTGDLSYEQYF	TGTGCCAGCAAAACGGGGGACCTATCCTACGAGCAGTACTTC
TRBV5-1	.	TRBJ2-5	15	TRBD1	CASSLQGAKQETQYF	TGCGCCAGCAGCTTACAGGGGGCGAAGCAAGAGACCCAGTACTTC
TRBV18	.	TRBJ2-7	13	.	CASSPGDSYEQYF	TGTGCCAGCTCACCTGGGGACTCCTACGAGCAGTACTTC
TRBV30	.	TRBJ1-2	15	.	CAWIPAGGSDYGYTF	TGTGCCTGGATACCCGCGGGGGGGTCTGATTATGGCTACACCTTC
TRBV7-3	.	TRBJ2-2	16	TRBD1	CASSLGTAANTGELFF	TGTGCCAGCAGCTTAGGGACAGCAGCGAACACCGGGGAGCTGTTTTTT
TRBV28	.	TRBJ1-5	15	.	CASSLGKLGNQPQHF	TGTGCCAGCAGTTTAGGGAAGTTAGGCAATCAGCCCCAGCATTTT
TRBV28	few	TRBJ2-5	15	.	CASSPYQSTGETQYF	TGTGCCAGCAGCCCTTACCAGTCAACCGGGGAGACCCAGTACTTC
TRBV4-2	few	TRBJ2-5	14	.	CASSPDPGGRTQYF	TGTGCCAGCAGCCCCGACCCAGGGGGGCGGACCCAGTACTTC
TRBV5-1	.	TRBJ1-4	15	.	CASSLARVHNEKLFF	TGCGCCAGCAGCTTGGCCAGGGTTCATAATGAAAAACTGTTTTTT
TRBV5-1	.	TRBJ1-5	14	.	CASSLGESNQPQHF	TGCGCCAGCAGCTTGGGGGAGAGCAATCAGCCCCAGCATTTT
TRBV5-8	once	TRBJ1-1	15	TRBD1	CATPGQPIMNTEAFF	TGTGCCACTCCGGGACAGCCTATAATGAACACTGAAGCTTTCTTT
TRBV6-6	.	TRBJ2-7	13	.	CASRKQSSYEQYF	TGTGCCAGCAGGAAACAGAGCTCCTACGAGCAGTACTTC
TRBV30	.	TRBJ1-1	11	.	CAWSDALEAFF	TGTGCCTGGAGCGACGCTCTAGAAGCTTTCTTT
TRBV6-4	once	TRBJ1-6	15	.	CASSETGGNNSPLHF	TGTGCCAGCAGTGAAACAGGTGGAAATAATTCACCCCTCCACTTT
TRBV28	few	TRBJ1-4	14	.	CASSLYRELEKLFF	TGTGCCAGCAGTTTATACAGGGAGTTAGAAAAACTGTTTTTT
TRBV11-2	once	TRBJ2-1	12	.	CASSETRNEQFF	TGTGCCAGCAGCGAGACCAGAAATGAGCAGTTCTTC
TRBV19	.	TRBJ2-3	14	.	CASSIGGGTDTQYF	TGTGCCAGTAGCATAGGCGGTGGGACAGATACGCAGTATTTT
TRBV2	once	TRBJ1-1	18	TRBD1	CASSQGWDRIRVNTEAFF	TGTGCCAGCAGTCAGGGATGGGACAGAATAAGGGTGAACACTGAAGCTTTCTTT